Here is one TCR beta chain with its context. As yet, its antigen is unknown. This record comes from a study of blood T cells in healthy people across ages. Broader study findings: Total diversity from one million sequenced T cells was likely underestimated.

A sample-barcoded 5' primer and a J-beta primer mix were used in a second PCR of roughly 6 to 11 cycles. TCRdb reanalysed the 5' RACE reads using MiXCR and keeps one entry per CDR3 protein. The sample includes about 1.6 million distinct CDR3 sequences, roughly 30% of them seen just once. V lost 4 bases and J lost 0, with 16 bases in between. Germline CDR1 is SGHTA and CDR2 is FQGNSA. CDR3 length: 16 residues. This TCR was recovered from a young woman in good health. The sequencing input was blood. The chain uses TRBV7-2 and TRBJ2-7; D possibly corresponds to TRBD1 (6 bases). The chain's CDR3 is CASSSRSTGLSYEQYF. CDR3 coding DNA: TGTGCCAGCAGCTCACGATCGACAGGACTCTCCTACGAGCAGTACTTC.